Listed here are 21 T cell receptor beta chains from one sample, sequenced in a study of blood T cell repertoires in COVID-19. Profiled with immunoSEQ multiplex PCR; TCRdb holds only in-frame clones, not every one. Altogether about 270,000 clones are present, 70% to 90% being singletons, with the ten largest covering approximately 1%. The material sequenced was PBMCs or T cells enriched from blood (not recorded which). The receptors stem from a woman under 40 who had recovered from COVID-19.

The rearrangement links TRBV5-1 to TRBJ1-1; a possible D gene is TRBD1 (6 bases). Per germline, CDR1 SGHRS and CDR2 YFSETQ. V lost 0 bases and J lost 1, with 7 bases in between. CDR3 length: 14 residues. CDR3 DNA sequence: TGCGCCAGCAGCTTGGCAGGGGAGAACACTGAAGCTTTCTTT. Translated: CASSLAGENTEAFF.

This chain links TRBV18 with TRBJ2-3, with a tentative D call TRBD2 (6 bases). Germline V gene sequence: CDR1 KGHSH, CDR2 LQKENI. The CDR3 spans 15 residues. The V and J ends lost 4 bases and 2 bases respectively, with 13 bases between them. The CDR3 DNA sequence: TGTGCCAGCTCACTGGGACTCGACCCCACAGATACGCAGTATTTT. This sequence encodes CASSLGLDPTDTQYF.

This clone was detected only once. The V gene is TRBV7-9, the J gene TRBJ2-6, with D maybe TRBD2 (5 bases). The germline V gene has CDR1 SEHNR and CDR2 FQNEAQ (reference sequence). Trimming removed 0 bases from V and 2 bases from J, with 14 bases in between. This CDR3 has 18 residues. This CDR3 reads CASSLARAAGPGANVLTF. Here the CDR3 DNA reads TGTGCCAGCAGCTTAGCGCGGGCTGCCGGTCCTGGGGCCAACGTCCTGACTTTC.

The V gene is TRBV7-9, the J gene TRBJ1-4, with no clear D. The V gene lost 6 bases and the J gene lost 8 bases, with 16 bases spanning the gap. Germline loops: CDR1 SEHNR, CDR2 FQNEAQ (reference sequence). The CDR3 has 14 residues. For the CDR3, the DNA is TGTGCCAGCAGTTCGCTGGGCAGTTTAGAAAAACTGTTTTTT. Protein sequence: CASSSLGSLEKLFF.

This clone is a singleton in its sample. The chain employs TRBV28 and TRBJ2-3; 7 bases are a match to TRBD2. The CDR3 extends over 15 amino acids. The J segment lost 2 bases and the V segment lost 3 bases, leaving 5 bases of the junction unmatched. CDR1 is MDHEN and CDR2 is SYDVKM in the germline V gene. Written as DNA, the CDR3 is TGTGCCAGCAGTTTCCAGCGGGGTTTCACAGATACGCAGTATTTT. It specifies CASSFQRGFTDTQYF.

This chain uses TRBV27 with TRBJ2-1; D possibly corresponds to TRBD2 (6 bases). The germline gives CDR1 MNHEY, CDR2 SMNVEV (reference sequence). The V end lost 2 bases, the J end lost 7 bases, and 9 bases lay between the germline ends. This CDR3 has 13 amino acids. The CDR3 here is CASSLGRLNEQFF. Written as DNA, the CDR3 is TGTGCCAGCAGTTTAGGGAGGTTAAATGAGCAGTTCTTC.

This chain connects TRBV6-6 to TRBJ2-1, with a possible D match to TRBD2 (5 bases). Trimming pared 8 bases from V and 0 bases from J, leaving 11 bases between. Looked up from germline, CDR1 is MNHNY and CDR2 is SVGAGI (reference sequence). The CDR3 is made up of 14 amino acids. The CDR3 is CASSLRDSYNEQFF. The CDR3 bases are TGTGCCAGCTCCCTCCGGGACTCCTACAATGAGCAGTTCTTC.

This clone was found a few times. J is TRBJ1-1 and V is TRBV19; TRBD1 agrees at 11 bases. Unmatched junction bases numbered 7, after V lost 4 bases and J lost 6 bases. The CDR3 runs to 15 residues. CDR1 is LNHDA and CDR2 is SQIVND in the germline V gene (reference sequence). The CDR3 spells CASSSGQGAYSEAFF. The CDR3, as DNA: TGTGCCAGTAGTAGTGGACAGGGGGCTTACTCTGAAGCTTTCTTT.

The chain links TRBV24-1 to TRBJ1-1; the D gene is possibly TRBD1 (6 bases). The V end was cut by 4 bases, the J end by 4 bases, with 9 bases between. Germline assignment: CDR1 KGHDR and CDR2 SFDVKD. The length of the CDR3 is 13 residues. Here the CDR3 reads CATSETGGTEAFF. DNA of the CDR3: TGTGCCACCAGTGAGACAGGCGGCACTGAAGCTTTCTTT.

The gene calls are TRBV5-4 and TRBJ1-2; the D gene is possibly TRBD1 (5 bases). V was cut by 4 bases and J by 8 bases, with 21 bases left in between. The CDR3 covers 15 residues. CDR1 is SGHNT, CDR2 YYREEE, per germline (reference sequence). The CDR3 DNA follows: TGTGCCAGCAGCAGCCCGGGACCGTCTCGGGAGGGCTACACCTTC. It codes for CASSSPGPSREGYTF. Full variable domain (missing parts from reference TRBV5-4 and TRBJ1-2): ETGVTQSPTHLIKTRGQQVTLRCSSQSGHNTVSWYQQALGQGPQFIFQYYREEENGRGNFPPRFSGLQFPNYSSELNVNALELDDSALYLCASSSPGPSREGYTFGSGTRLTVV.

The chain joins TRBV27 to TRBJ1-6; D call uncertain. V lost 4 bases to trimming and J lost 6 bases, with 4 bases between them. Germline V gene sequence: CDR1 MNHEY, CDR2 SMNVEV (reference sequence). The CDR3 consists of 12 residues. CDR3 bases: TGTGCCAGCAGTTCTTCTAATTCACCCCTCCACTTT. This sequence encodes CASSSSNSPLHF.

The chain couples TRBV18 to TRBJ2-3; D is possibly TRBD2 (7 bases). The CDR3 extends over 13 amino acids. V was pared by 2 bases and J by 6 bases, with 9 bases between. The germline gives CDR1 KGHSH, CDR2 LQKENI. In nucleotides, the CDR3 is TGTGCCAGCTCACCAGGGGGGGCTGATACGCAGTATTTT. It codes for CASSPGGADTQYF.

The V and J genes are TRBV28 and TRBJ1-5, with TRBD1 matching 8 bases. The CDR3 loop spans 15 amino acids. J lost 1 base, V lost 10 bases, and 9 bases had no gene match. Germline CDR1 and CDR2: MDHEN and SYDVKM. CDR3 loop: CATAPGGKSNQPQHF. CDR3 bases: TGTGCCACCGCCCCAGGGGGCAAGAGCAATCAGCCCCAGCATTTT. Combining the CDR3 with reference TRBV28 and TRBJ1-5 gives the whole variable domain DVKVTQSSRYLVKRTGEKVFLECVQDMDHENMFWYRQDPGLGLRLIYFSYDVKMKEKGDIPEGYSVSREKKERFSLILESASTNQTSMYLCATAPGGKSNQPQHFGDGTRLSIL.

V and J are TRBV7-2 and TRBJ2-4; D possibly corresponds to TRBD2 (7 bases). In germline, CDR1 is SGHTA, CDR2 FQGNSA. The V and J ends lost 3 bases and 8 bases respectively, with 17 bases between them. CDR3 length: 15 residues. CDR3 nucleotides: TGTGCCAGCAGCTTTACCGGGGGGCCAGGTGACATTCAGTACTTC. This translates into CASSFTGGPGDIQYF.

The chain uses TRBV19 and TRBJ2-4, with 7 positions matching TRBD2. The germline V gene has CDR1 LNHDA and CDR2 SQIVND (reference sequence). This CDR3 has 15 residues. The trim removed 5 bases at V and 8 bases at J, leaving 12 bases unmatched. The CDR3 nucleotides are TGTGCCAGTAGTCCCAGCTGGAGCGGGAATTACATTCAGTACTTC. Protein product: CASSPSWSGNYIQYF.

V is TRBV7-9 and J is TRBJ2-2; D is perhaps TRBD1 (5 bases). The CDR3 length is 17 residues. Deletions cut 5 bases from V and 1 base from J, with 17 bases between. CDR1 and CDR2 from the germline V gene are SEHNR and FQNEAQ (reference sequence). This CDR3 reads CASSPPRAGLNTGELFF. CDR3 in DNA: TGTGCCAGCAGCCCCCCCAGGGCAGGTTTGAACACCGGGGAGCTGTTTTTT.

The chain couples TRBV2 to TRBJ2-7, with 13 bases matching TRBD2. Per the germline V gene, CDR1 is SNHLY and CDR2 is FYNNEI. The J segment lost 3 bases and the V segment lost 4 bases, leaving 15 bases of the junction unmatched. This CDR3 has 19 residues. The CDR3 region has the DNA TGTGCCAGCAGTGTGAGTTTAGAACTAGCGGGGGGGCCGTTCTACGAGCAGTACTTC. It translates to CASSVSLELAGGPFYEQYF.

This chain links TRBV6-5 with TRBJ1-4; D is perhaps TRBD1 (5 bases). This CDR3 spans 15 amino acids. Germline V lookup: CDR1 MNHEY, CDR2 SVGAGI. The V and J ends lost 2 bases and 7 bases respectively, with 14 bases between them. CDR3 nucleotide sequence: TGTGCCAGCAGTTACGCCTCAGGGTTGTCTGAAAAACTGTTTTTT. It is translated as CASSYASGLSEKLFF.

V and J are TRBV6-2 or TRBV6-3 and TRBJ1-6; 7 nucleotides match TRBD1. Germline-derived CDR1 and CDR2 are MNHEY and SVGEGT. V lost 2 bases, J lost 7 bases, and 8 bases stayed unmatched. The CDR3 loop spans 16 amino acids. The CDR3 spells CASSYPAGQINSPLHF. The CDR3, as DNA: TGTGCCAGCAGTTACCCCGCGGGACAGATAAATTCACCCCTCCACTTT.

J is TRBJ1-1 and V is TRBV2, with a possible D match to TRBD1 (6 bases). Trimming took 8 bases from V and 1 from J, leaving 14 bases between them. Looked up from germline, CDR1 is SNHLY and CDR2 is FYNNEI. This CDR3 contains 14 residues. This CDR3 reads CASAVEGGNTEAFF. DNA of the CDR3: TGTGCCAGCGCGGTGGAAGGGGGGAACACTGAAGCTTTCTTT.

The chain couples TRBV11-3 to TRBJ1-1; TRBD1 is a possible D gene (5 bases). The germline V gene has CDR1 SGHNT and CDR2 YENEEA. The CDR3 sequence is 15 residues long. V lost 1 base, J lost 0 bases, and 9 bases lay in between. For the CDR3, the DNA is TGTGCCAGCAGCTTAGGGGGCAGGTTGAACACTGAAGCTTTCTTT. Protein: CASSLGGRLNTEAFF.